This T cell receptor beta chain was recorded in a study of liver allograft versus peripheral blood T cells. At the level of the study: In transplanted livers, T cell receptor repertoires were compared with those found in the recipients' peripheral blood.

In germline, CDR1 is SEHNR, CDR2 FQNEAQ (reference sequence). J gave up 4 bases and V 5 bases, and 6 bases lay outside the gene matches. This CDR3 region has 15 residues. Study-wide results and limits: It was reported that the T cell receptor repertoires found inside liver allografts differed from those that were detected in peripheral blood.

MiXCR was run by TCRdb on the reads, yielding one entry per CDR3 protein. The sample carries over 2,000 distinct CDR3 sequences, 15% recorded once. This clonotype is deemed medium-sized. Its specificity is not known. This clonotype was obtained from a human patient who had a liver transplant. A share of the T cells may be of graft donor origin. V and J are TRBV7-9 and TRBJ1-4, with 8 bases aligning to TRBD1. Here the CDR3 reads CASSQRGQGNEKLFF. For the CDR3, the DNA is TGTGCCAGCAGCCAGAGAGGACAGGGTAATGAAAAACTGTTTTTT.